This is a list of T cell receptor beta chains from one sample in a study of OX40 agonist ivuxolimab in advanced cancers. The data were produced by immunoSEQ multiplex PCR, yet TCRdb's version contains in-frame clones alone and is incomplete. Seen here are 85,000 to 100,000 clones, around 82% observed once, and the top ten hold 3% to 4.5%. The sequencing used CD4+ or CD8+ T cells sorted from blood, collected in a trial of the OX40 agonist ivuxolimab. Receptors originate from an adult with an advanced solid tumor such as melanoma, head and neck, liver or kidney cancer. CDR3s include the opening cysteine and the closing phenylalanine or tryptophan. The D gene is left open where the match is weak. Only part of the rows carry a size: once, few, many, or a class if the clone is expanded.

cdr3_nt cdr3_aa d_call j_call clone_size v_call
TGTGCCTCCGGGGCGGGAGGGGACAATGAGCAGTTCTTC CASGAGGDNEQFF TRBD2 TRBJ2-1 once TRBV7-6
TGCGCCAGCAGGGCGTCAGGGGTTCTGGAGAAATGGCCCCAGCATTTT CASRASGVLEKWPQHF . TRBJ1-5 . TRBV10-2
TGTGCCAGCAGCCAACCTCCGGGACACCGGTCTTACTTC CASSQPPGHRSYF . TRBJ2-7 few TRBV6-5
TGTGCCAGCAGTCACAGGGGGCCGGGAAACACCATATATTTT CASSHRGPGNTIYF TRBD1 TRBJ1-3 . TRBV6-5
TGTGCCAGCAGTTACTCGACAGCCGGGGAGACCCAGTACTTC CASSYSTAGETQYF . TRBJ2-5 . TRBV6-5
TGTGCCAGAACTTCGGGACACCCTAACTATGGCTACACCTTC CARTSGHPNYGYTF . TRBJ1-2 . TRBV2
TGCGCCAGCAGCCAAGTCAGCGGGAGAGAGACCCAGTACTTC CASSQVSGRETQYF TRBD2 TRBJ2-5 . TRBV4-3
TGTGCCAGCAGCCCGTGGACAGGGATTTCTGGCGGGCAGTTCTTC CASSPWTGISGGQFF TRBD1 TRBJ2-1 . TRBV9
TGTGCCACTCAAGAAGGACAGTCCTACGAGCAGTACTTC CATQEGQSYEQYF . TRBJ2-7 . TRBV6-1
TGTGCCACCAGCAGAGTGCGGGAGAGACCCGGGGAGCTGTTTTTT CATSRVRERPGELFF TRBD2 TRBJ2-2 . TRBV15
TGTGCCAGCAGCTACCACGGGGGGCCTTCAACCGGGGAGCTGTTTTTT CASSYHGGPSTGELFF . TRBJ2-2 . TRBV11-2
TGTGCCAGCTCACCGGACCAGAACACCGGGGAGCTGTTTTTT CASSPDQNTGELFF . TRBJ2-2 . TRBV18
TGTGCCAGTAGTGGGACGGGGCAGCTCACCGGGGAGCTGTTTTTT CASSGTGQLTGELFF . TRBJ2-2 . TRBV19
TGTGCCAGCAGCTTAGGATCCGATTACAATGAGCAGTTCTTC CASSLGSDYNEQFF . TRBJ2-1 . TRBV11-3
TGTGCCAGCAGCGAACAGGGGAATCTGCCCCAGCATTTT CASSEQGNLPQHF . TRBJ1-5 few TRBV21-1
TGCGCCAGCAGCTTGCTGGACAGAGCGAACAATGAGCAGTTCTTC CASSLLDRANNEQFF . TRBJ2-1 . TRBV5-1
TGTGCCAGTAGTATATTCGTAGGACTAGCGAATACAGATACGCAGTATTTT CASSIFVGLANTDTQYF TRBD2 TRBJ2-3 few TRBV19
TGTGCCAGCAGCTACGATCAGGGAGGGATCGAGCAGTACTTC CASSYDQGGIEQYF TRBD2 TRBJ2-7 . TRBV13
TGTGCCAGCAGCCCGTCTAGCTCCTACGAGCAGTACTTC CASSPSSSYEQYF . TRBJ2-7 few TRBV5-4
TGTGCCAGCAGCTTAGAAGGGCAGACACTCACAGATACGCAGTATTTT CASSLEGQTLTDTQYF . TRBJ2-3 few TRBV7-8
TGTGCCAGCAGCTTAAGGGGATATAGCACAGATACGCAGTATTTT CASSLRGYSTDTQYF . TRBJ2-3 few TRBV7-2
TGTGCCAGCAGAACTGAGGGGCGACGCGAGCAGTACTTC CASRTEGRREQYF . TRBJ2-7 . TRBV2
TGCGCCAGCAGCTTGGAACAGGGTATCAACGAGCAGTACTTC CASSLEQGINEQYF . TRBJ2-7 . TRBV5-1
TGTGCCAGCATGGCCGGGAGGGCCTACAATGAGCAGTTCTTC CASMAGRAYNEQFF TRBD2 TRBJ2-1 . TRBV27
TGTGCCAGCAGCCTCCGGGACAGGGGCGACGAGCAGTACTTC CASSLRDRGDEQYF TRBD1 TRBJ2-7 once TRBV7-3
TGTGCCAGCAGCGGGACTAGCGGGTACAATGAGCAGTTCTTC CASSGTSGYNEQFF TRBD2 TRBJ2-1 . TRBV5-6